This TCR beta chain was observed in a study of blood T cell repertoires in COVID-19. Overall study context: Sources were T cells, B-cell-depleted T cells, or PBMCs; the material itself was cDNA or gDNA.

Seattle patients were enrolled during active infection and followed longitudinally. The repertoire was sequenced with immunoSEQ multiplex PCR; TCRdb's copy has only in-frame clones and lacks some. The repertoire holds some 270,000 clones, with roughly 80% as singletons. The CDR3 consists of 15 residues. V lost 3 bases to trimming and J lost 2 bases, with 13 bases between them. CDR1 and CDR2 (germline): MNHEY, SVGAGI. V and J are TRBV6-5 and TRBJ1-2; a possible D gene is TRBD1 (5 bases). The receptor was isolated from a person between 65 and 79 years old with COVID-19, enrolled during active disease. Specimen: peripheral blood. The CDR3 DNA is TGTGCCAGCAGTTATACTTCCGGGGGGAACTATGGCTACACCTTC. It specifies CASSYTSGGNYGYTF.